This record covers a single T cell receptor beta chain. TCRdb called the 5' RACE reads again in MiXCR, with one record for every CDR3 protein. The sample has some 300,000 distinct CDR3 sequences, roughly 9% seen once. The sample belongs to a study of T cells after yellow fever vaccination. The CDR3 is made up of 17 amino acids. Per the germline V gene, CDR1 is DFQATT and CDR2 is SNEGSKA (reference sequence). Trimming cost V 3 bases and J 0 bases; bases outside gene matches: 8. The sample was CD4+ T cells sorted from PBMCs, taken 5 days after the yellow fever booster vaccination. The source is a man younger than 30 who received the YFV17D yellow fever vaccine. This chain joins TRBV20-1 and TRBJ1-5; 10 nucleotides agree with TRBD1. The CDR3 here is CSARGTGDTLSNQPQHF. The CDR3 coding sequence is TGCAGTGCTAGGGGGACAGGGGATACCCTTAGCAATCAGCCCCAGCATTTT.